This is a list of T cell receptor beta chains from one sample in a study of blood T cell repertoires in COVID-19. Sequenced by immunoSEQ multiplex PCR; TCRdb stores in-frame clones only, minus some. The sample has approximately 380,000 clones; 75% to 90% are singletons. The sequencing sample was made of peripheral blood. The receptors stem from a young woman with acute or convalescent COVID-19. CDR3s include the opening cysteine and the closing phenylalanine or tryptophan. D genes are given only for firm matches. Clone size is given for some rows only: seen once, a few or many times, or a class if the clone is expanded.

.	TRBJ1-5	TRBV7-2	14	TRBD1	TGTGCCAGCAGCCCACGGACAGGTCAGCAGCCCCAGCATTTT	CASSPRTGQQPQHF
.	TRBJ2-2	TRBV6-5	15	.	TGTGCCAGTTTCCCGGGACATAGGAACACCGGGGAGCTGTTTTTT	CASFPGHRNTGELFF
.	TRBJ2-7	TRBV6-6	17	.	TGTGCCAGCAGTCCTTTGCCCGGGAAGGGCACTTCCTACGAGCAGTACTTC	CASSPLPGKGTSYEQYF
.	TRBJ2-1	TRBV11-3	16	TRBD2	TGTGCCAGCAGCTTAGGTACTAGCGGGAGGGTGGATGAGCAGTTCTTC	CASSLGTSGRVDEQFF
.	TRBJ2-3	TRBV7-2	13	TRBD2	TGTGCCAGCAGCCCCGGGACTAAAGTTACGCAGTATTTT	CASSPGTKVTQYF
.	TRBJ2-5	TRBV7-3	13	.	TGTGCCAGCAGCATTAAGATCCAGGAGACCCAGTACTTC	CASSIKIQETQYF
.	TRBJ1-1	TRBV10-3	15	TRBD1	TGTGCCATCAGTGGGGGGGACAGGGTGAACACTGAAGCTTTCTTT	CAISGGDRVNTEAFF
.	TRBJ2-5	TRBV7-9	14	.	TGTGCCAGCAGCGCCAGCGGTTCTCAAGAGACCCAGTACTTC	CASSASGSQETQYF
.	TRBJ1-2	TRBV10-3	14	.	TGTGCCATCAGTGATTATCAGGACAGCTATGGCTACACCTTC	CAISDYQDSYGYTF
.	TRBJ1-1	TRBV10-2	14	.	TGCGCCAGCAGTGACAGGGCGGGGGACACTGAAGCTTTCTTT	CASSDRAGDTEAFF
.	TRBJ1-4	TRBV9	13	.	TGTGCCAGCAGCTTAGCAGGTTCTGAAAAACTGTTTTTT	CASSLAGSEKLFF
.	TRBJ1-4	TRBV2	18	.	TGTGCCAGCAGTGAACTTCAGGGAGGATCTGCAACTAATGAAAAACTGTTTTTT	CASSELQGGSATNEKLFF
.	TRBJ2-3	TRBV7-3	16	TRBD2	TGTGCCAGCAGCCTAGGGTTAGCGGGTGAAGGATATACGCAGTATTTT	CASSLGLAGEGYTQYF
.	TRBJ2-1	TRBV10-1	16	TRBD2	TGCGCCAGCCCTTCGGGGCGGGAGACGGGATACAATGAGCAGTTCTTC	CASPSGRETGYNEQFF
.	TRBJ1-6	TRBV9	13	.	TGTGCCAGCAGCTCGGACACCAGTTCACCCCTCCACTTT	CASSSDTSSPLHF
.	TRBJ1-5	TRBV6-1	14	.	TGTGCCAGCAGTGACGACAGGAGCAATCAGCCCCAGCATTTT	CASSDDRSNQPQHF
.	TRBJ2-3	TRBV5-1	13	.	TGCGCCAGCAGCTGGACTAGCACAGATACGCAGTATTTT	CASSWTSTDTQYF
.	TRBJ2-7	TRBV6-5	14	.	TGTGCCACAACTCAGGGACACGGGTCCTACGAGCAGTACTTC	CATTQGHGSYEQYF
.	TRBJ1-6	TRBV5-1	16	TRBD1	TGCGCCAGCAGCAGATCGGGACAGGGCAGTAATTCACCCCTCCACTTT	CASSRSGQGSNSPLHF
few	TRBJ1-5	TRBV7-9	15	.	TGTGCCAGCAGCTTAGGCTCGGGGGAAAATCAGCCCCAGCATTTT	CASSLGSGENQPQHF